The rows below give T cell receptor beta chains drawn from one sample of a study of cytomegalovirus exposure and HLA in healthy donors. Assay: immunoSEQ multiplex PCR; the TCRdb copy retains only in-frame clones and omits some. The sample's table shows around 200,000 clones. Sequencing used PBMCs. The source of these receptors is a woman younger than 45 in good health and CMV-seropositive. Each CDR3 is given with its conserved first and last residue. The D gene is left open where the match is weak.

TRBD1 | TRBJ2-7 | TRBV2 | TGTGCCAGTACAGGGGGCGCCTCCTACGAGCAGTACTTC | CASTGGASYEQYF
NA | TRBJ1-1 | TRBV4-1 | TGCGCCAGCTCCACGGGACACCCTCACACTGAAGCTTTCTTT | CASSTGHPHTEAFF
TRBD1 | TRBJ1-4 | TRBV6-6 | TGTGCCAGCAGGGACAGGTTCGCAACTAATGAAAAACTGTTTTTT | CASRDRFATNEKLFF
TRBD1 | TRBJ2-7 | TRBV7-2 | TGTGCCAGCAGCCCCGTAGCCCGGACAGGGCGTTCCTACGAGCAGTACTTC | CASSPVARTGRSYEQYF
NA | TRBJ1-4 | TRBV14 | TGTGCCAGCAGCCAAGACCGAAAACTGTTTTTT | CASSQDRKLFF
TRBD1 | TRBJ1-6 | TRBV9 | TGTGCCAGCAGCGTAGGACAGGGCAAGGGGTCACCCCTCCACTTT | CASSVGQGKGSPLHF
NA | TRBJ2-3 | TRBV28 | TGTGCCAGCAGTTTACCCTCCCGGTCTCCTCCCACAGATACGCAGTATTTT | CASSLPSRSPPTDTQYF
NA | TRBJ2-3 | TRBV27 | TGTGCCAGCAGTTTATGGGGCAGGGCCACAGATACGCAGTATTTT | CASSLWGRATDTQYF
NA | TRBJ1-1 | TRBV15 | TGTGCCACCAGCAACGGACAGCCGAACACTGAAGCTTTCTTT | CATSNGQPNTEAFF
TRBD1 | TRBJ2-4 | TRBV30 | TGTGCCTGGAGTCGGACAGGGATCGCCAAAAACATTCAGTACTTC | CAWSRTGIAKNIQYF
TRBD1 | TRBJ2-2 | TRBV4-1 | TGCGCCAGCAGCCTCGAAGCGGACAGGGGTATCCTCACCGGGGAGCTGTTTTTT | CASSLEADRGILTGELFF
NA | TRBJ2-3 | TRBV11-2 | TGTGCCAGCAGCCCTAACCCCACAGATACGCAGTATTTT | CASSPNPTDTQYF
TRBD1 | TRBJ1-2 | TRBV28 | TGTGCCAGCAGTCAAGACAGGGAAGTAGGTGGCTACACCTTC | CASSQDREVGGYTF
NA | TRBJ2-5 | TRBV7-7 | TGTGCCAGCAGCGCGAGTCGGGAGACCCAGTACTTC | CASSASRETQYF